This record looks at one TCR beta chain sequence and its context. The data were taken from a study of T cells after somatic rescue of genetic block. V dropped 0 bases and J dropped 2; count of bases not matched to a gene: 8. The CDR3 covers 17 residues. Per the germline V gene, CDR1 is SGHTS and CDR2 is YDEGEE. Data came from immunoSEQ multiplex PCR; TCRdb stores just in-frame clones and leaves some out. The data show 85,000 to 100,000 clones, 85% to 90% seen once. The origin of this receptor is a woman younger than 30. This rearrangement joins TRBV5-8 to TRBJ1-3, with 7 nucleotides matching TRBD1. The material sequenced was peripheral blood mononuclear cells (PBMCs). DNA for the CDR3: TGTGCCAGCAGCTTGGGGGTCGACAGGGAAGCTGGAAACACCATATATTTT. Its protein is CASSLGVDREAGNTIYF.